The clone carrying this TCR beta chain was counted ten times or more. The antigen remains undetermined. The V gene's germline CDR1 is SNHLY and CDR2 FYNNEI. V was cut by 1 base and J by 8 bases, with 8 bases left in between. The CDR3 has 12 amino acids. The sample is drawn from a study of CD8+CD57+ T cells in acquired aplastic anemia. Study background: DNA per sorted CD4+ or CD8+ sample ranged roughly 0.19 to 30 ug, averaging roughly 3.2 ug. Overall study results and limits: Between the patient and control groups, CD8+ Simpson's diversity did not differ significantly.

The template used for profiling TCR beta VDJ and CDR3 was genomic DNA. MiXCR, run by TCRdb on the reads, gives a single entry per CDR3 protein. The profile shows about 470,000 distinct CDR3 sequences, approximately 33% of them singletons. Patients chosen for sequencing had shown CD8+CD57+ cell expansion by flow cytometry. Patient blood was sampled before any therapy had been received. The material sequenced was sorted CD4+, CD8+, or CD8+CD57+ T cells (not recorded which) from PBMCs. This clonotype was obtained from a human donor with aplastic anemia. The chain recombines TRBV2 with TRBJ1-1; no clear D gene. CDR3 amino acids: CASSEGQTEAFF. Here the CDR3 DNA reads TGTGCCAGCAGTGAAGGGCAGACAGAAGCTTTCTTT.